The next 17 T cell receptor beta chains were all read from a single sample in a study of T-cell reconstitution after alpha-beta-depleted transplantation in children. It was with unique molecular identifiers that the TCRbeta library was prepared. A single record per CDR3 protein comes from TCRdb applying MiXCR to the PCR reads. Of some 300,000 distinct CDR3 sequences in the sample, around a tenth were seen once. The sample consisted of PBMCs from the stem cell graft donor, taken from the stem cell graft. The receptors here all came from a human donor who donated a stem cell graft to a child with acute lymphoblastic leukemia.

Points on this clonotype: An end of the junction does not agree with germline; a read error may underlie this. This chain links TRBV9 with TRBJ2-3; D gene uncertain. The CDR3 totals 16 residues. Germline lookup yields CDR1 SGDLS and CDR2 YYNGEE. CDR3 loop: CASSVSQRFNTDTQYF. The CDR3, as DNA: TGTGCCAGCAGCGTATCACAGCGATTCAACACAGATACGCAGTATTTC.

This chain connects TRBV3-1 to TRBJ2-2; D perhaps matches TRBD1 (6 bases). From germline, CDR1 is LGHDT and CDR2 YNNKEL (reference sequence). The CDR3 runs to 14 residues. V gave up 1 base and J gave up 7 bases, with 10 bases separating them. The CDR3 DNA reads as TGTGCCAGCAGCCAAGCAGGGGCCAACGGGGAGCTGTTTTTT. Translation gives CASSQAGANGELFF.

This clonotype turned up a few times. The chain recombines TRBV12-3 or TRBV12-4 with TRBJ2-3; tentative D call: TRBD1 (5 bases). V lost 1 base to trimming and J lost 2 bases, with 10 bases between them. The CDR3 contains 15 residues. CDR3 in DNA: TGTGCCAGCAGTTTAGGAGACAGTTTCACAGATACGCAGTATTTT. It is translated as CASSLGDSFTDTQYF.

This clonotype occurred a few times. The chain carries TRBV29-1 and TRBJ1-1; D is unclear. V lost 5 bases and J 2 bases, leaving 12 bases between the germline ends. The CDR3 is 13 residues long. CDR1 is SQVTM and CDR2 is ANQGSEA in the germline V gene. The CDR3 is CSVLGRENTEAFF. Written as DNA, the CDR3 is TGCAGCGTTCTGGGCAGAGAAAACACTGAAGCTTTCTTT.

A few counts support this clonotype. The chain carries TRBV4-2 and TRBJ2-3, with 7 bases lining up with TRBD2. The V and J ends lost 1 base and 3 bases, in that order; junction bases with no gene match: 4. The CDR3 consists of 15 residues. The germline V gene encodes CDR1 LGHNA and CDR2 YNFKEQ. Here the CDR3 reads CASSQGERETDTQYF. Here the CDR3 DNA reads TGTGCCAGCAGCCAAGGCGAGCGGGAAACAGATACGCAGTATTTT.

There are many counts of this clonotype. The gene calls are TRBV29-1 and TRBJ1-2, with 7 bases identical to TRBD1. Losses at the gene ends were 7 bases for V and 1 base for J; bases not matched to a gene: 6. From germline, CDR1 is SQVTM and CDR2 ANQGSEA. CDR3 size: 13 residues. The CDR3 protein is CSAATGRNYGYTF. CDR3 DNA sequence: TGCAGCGCCGCGACAGGGCGTAACTATGGCTACACCTTC.

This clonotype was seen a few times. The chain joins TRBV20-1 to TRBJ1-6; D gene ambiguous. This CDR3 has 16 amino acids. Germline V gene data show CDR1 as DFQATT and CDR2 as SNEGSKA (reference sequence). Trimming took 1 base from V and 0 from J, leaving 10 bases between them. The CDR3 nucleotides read TGCAGTGCTAGAGGGTGGGGTAGCTCCTATAATTCACCCCTCCACTTT. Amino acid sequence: CSARGWGSSYNSPLHF.

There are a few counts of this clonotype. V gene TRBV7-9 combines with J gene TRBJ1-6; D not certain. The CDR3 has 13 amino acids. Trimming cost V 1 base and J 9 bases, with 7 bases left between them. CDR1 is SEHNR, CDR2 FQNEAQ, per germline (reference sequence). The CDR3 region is CASSLESPSPLHF. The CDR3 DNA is TGTGCCAGCAGCTTAGAATCCCCTTCACCCCTCCACTTT.

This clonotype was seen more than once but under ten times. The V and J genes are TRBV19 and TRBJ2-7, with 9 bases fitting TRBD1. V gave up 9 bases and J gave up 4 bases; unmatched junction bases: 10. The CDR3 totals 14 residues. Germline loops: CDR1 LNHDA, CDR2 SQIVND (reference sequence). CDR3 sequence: CASAPGTGKYEQYF. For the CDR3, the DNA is TGTGCCAGCGCCCCCGGGACAGGGAAATACGAGCAGTACTTC.

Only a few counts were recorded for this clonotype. This CDR3 is CASSSIGQGPTEAFF. CDR3 nucleotides: TGTGCCAGCAGCTCGATCGGACAGGGCCCGACTGAAGCTTTCTTT. The chain carries TRBV5-8 and TRBJ1-1, with 8 bases aligning to TRBD1. This CDR3 is built from 15 residues. Germline V gene data show CDR1 as SGHTS and CDR2 as YDEGEE. V lost 3 bases, J lost 5 bases, and 9 bases stayed unmatched.

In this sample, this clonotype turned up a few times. The CDR3 sequence: CSARAGYSYEQYF. CDR3 DNA sequence: TGCAGTGCTAGAGCCGGTTACTCCTACGAGCAGTACTTC. The genes are TRBV20-1 and TRBJ2-7; D unresolved. From germline, CDR1 is DFQATT and CDR2 SNEGSKA (reference sequence). The CDR3 runs 13 residues. The V end was cut by 1 base, the J end by 0 bases, with 7 bases between.

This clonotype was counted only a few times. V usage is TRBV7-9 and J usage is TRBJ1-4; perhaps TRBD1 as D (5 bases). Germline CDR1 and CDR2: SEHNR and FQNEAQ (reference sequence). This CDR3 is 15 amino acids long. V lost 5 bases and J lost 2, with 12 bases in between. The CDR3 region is CASSARVLTNEKLFF. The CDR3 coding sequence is TGTGCCAGCAGCGCCAGGGTTCTGACTAATGAAAAACTGTTTTTT.

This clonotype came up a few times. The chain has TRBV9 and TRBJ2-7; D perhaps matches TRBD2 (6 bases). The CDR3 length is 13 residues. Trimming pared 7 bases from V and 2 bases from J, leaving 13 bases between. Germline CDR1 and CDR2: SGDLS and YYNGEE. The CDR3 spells CASSGGGAYEQYF. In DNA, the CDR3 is TGTGCCAGCTCAGGTGGCGGGGCCTACGAGCAGTACTTC.

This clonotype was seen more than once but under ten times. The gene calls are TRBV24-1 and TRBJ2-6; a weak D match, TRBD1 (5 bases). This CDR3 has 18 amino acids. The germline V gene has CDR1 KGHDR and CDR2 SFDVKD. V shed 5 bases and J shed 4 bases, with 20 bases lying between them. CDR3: CATSGLQDRPKGANVLTF. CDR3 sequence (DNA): TGTGCCACCAGTGGCTTACAGGATCGCCCAAAAGGGGCCAACGTCCTGACTTTC.

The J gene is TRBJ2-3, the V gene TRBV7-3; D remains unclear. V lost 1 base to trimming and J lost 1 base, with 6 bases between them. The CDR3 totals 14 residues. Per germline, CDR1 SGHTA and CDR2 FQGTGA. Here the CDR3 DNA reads TGTGCCAGCAGCTTAAGTGCCCGCACAGATACGCAGTATTTT. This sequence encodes CASSLSARTDTQYF.

CDR3 nucleotide sequence: TGTGCCAGCAGCTATTTCGGACTAGCGGGAGACGATGAGCAGTTCTTC. This codes for CASSYFGLAGDDEQFF. The J gene is TRBJ2-1, the V gene TRBV5-6, with TRBD2 matching over 13 bases. Trimming at V came to 3 bases and at J to 8 bases, leaving 8 bases not matched to a gene. Germline lookup yields CDR1 SGHDT and CDR2 YYEEEE. This CDR3 has 16 residues.

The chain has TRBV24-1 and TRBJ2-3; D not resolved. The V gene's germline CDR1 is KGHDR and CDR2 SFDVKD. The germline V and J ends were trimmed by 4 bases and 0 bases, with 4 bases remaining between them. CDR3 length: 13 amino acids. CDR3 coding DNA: TGTGCCACCAGTGACACAAGCACAGATACGCAGTATTTT. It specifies CATSDTSTDTQYF.